What follows are 5 T cell receptor beta chains derived from one specimen sequenced in a study of tumor-infiltrating lymphocytes in primary liver carcinoma. RNA and DNA were co-extracted from approximately 20-30 mg of unsorted bulk tissue. From 500 ng of total RNA, TCR beta-specific cDNA was reverse-transcribed using a constant-region primer. It was through three nested multiplex PCR rounds of slightly modified ARM-PCR that TCR beta libraries arose. Use of TRBV1-TRBV30 forward primers with a C-beta reverse primer characterized the first two PCR rounds, which lasted about 11 cycles each. TCRdb re-analysed the multiplex PCR reads in MiXCR, keeping a single row per CDR3 protein. Among 45,000 to 65,000 distinct CDR3 sequences, over 75% were seen once, and the ten largest hold around a quarter. The sample consisted of liver tumor tissue from sampling region 5. Described subset: tumor region T5, tumor centre. These receptors came from a man aged 40-55 years with primary liver carcinoma and hepatitis B virus infection.

The gene calls are TRBV4-2 and TRBJ2-1, with 8 bases that match TRBD2. The J call may be wrong; the DNA end is better matched by TRBJ2-7. Germline values: CDR1 LGHNA, CDR2 YNFKEQ. The CDR3 runs 15 residues. CDR3 coding DNA: TGTGCCAGCAGCCTCCTAGCGGGTAGCCACAACGAGCAGTACTTC. This encodes CASSLLAGSHNEQYF.

This clonotype was observed a handful of times. Given the absence of the conserved phenylalanine or tryptophan at the CDR3 end, a read error is likely. The rearrangement uses TRBV6-5 and TRBJ1-2, with 10 nucleotides matching TRBD1. Germline lookup yields CDR1 MNHEY and CDR2 SVGAGI. The CDR3 extends over 13 amino acids. Trimming cost V 6 bases and J 7 bases; bases outside gene matches: 5. As DNA, the CDR3 is TGTGCCAGCAGCCGACAGGGGGCGAGTGGCTACACCTCC. It specifies CASSRQGASGYTS.

This clonotype is a singleton in its sample. The junction departs from germline at one end; a sequencing error may be responsible. This rearrangement joins TRBV6-1 to TRBJ1-2, with D hard to call. The CDR3 runs to 15 residues. CDR1 and CDR2 from the germline V gene are MNHNS and SASEGT. CDR3 loop: CASSEAHGISYGYTF. Written as DNA, the CDR3 is TGTGCCAGCAGTGAAGCGCATGGGATTAGCTATGGTTACACCTTC.

This clonotype came up many times. This may be a read error: a much more frequent sequence differs by one nucleotide. The chain couples TRBV4-3 to TRBJ2-6; 7 nucleotides align to TRBD1. Unmatched junction bases numbered 9, after V lost 4 bases and J lost 0 bases. The CDR3 spans 18 residues. CDR1 and CDR2 from the germline V gene are LGHNA and YSLEER. The CDR3 sequence is CASSREGAGASGANVLTF. In DNA, the CDR3 is TGCGCCAGCAGCCGAGAGGGGGCAGGAGCCTCTGGGGCCAACGTCCTGACTTTC.

A note on this clonotype: The junction differs from germline at one of its ends, possibly a read error. The DNA of the CDR3 is TGCGCCAGCAGTTTGAATCAGGGGGCTGGGATGGGTCAGCCCCTGCATTTT. This codes for CASSLNQGAGMGQPLHF. The chain links TRBV12-3 or TRBV12-4 to TRBJ1-5; 8 bases line up with TRBD1. This CDR3 contains 17 residues.